This TCR beta chain was obtained from a study of CD8 T cells in ankylosing spondylitis. The CDR3 contains 13 residues. V was pared by 2 bases and J by 0 bases, with 7 bases between. The V gene's germline CDR1 is SQVTM and CDR2 ANQGSEA. As regards this clonotype: The antigen remains undetermined.

Study-wide points: Among TCR beta sequences, a motif of roughly 8 highly homologous variants appeared characteristic of ankylosing spondylitis blood.

TCRdb re-analysed the 5' RACE reads in MiXCR, keeping a single row per CDR3 protein. The data hold about 840,000 distinct CDR3 sequences, with about 11% observed a single time. The chain has TRBV29-1 and TRBJ1-2; D is unclear. The sequencing sample was made of blood, either unsorted or a sorted T cell fraction (not recorded which). The clonotype comes from a male donor with ankylosing spondylitis. CDR3 DNA sequence: TGCAGCGTTGAAAGGGTCGCTAACTATGGCTACACCTTC. Protein sequence: CSVERVANYGYTF.